This TCR beta chain was identified in a study of early T cells in non-severe SARS-CoV-2 infection. Individual cDNA molecules received unique molecular identifiers. TCRdb reprocessed the 5' RACE reads with MiXCR, giving one entry per CDR3 protein. The table lists over 20,000 distinct CDR3 sequences, 5.5% of them singletons. This clonotype was seen at least ten times. What it recognizes is unknown. Overall study results and limits: Anti-spike CD8 responses were favored by VDJdb matching, which missed private and CD4 specificities.

Sequencing input: whole blood. The clonotype originates from an adult who was a healthcare worker with PCR-confirmed SARS-CoV-2 infection or an uninfected control (not recorded which).

The CDR3 loop reads CASSLLGGSGANVLTF. As DNA, the CDR3 is TGTGCCAGCAGCTTATTAGGGGGTTCTGGGGCCAACGTCCTGACTTTC. The chain carries TRBV11-2 and TRBJ2-6, with D tentatively TRBD1 (6 bases). The germline V gene encodes CDR1 SGHAT and CDR2 FQNNGV. CDR3 length: 16 residues. V gave up 2 bases and J gave up 1 base, with 9 bases separating them. The entire variable domain, with the rest obtained from reference TRBV11-2 and TRBJ2-6, is as follows: EAGVAQSPRYKIIEKRQSVAFWCNPISGHATLYWYQQILGQGPKLLIQFQNNGVVDDSQLPKDRFSAERLKGVDSTLKIQPAKLEDSAVYLCASSLLGGSGANVLTFGAGSRLTVL.